One sample yielded the 18 T cell receptor beta chains listed below, sequenced in a study of cytomegalovirus exposure and HLA in healthy donors. The PCR used 60 Vbeta and 13 Jbeta primers. Measured with immunoSEQ multiplex PCR; TCRdb has only the in-frame clones, and not every one. This sample lists more than 90,000 clones; its ten largest clones have 5.5% to 8%. Material: PBMCs. The receptors were gathered from a man aged 35-49 years in good health and CMV-seropositive.

The CDR3 coding sequence is TGCGCCAGCAGCCGGGCTCTCGGCGAAACCTACGAGCAGTACTTC. Encoded protein: CASSRALGETYEQYF. The chain combines TRBV4-1 with TRBJ2-5; D call uncertain. Matching the DNA end better, TRBJ2-7 makes the J call doubtful. This CDR3 is 15 amino acids long. CDR1 and CDR2 (germline): MGHRA, YSYEKL.

The chain combines TRBV2 with TRBJ1-5; a possible D gene is TRBD1 (6 bases). V lost 0 bases and J 0 bases, leaving 12 bases between the germline ends. The CDR3 runs 17 residues. From germline, CDR1 is SNHLY and CDR2 FYNNEI. CDR3 protein: CASSEALHRASNQPQHF. The CDR3 DNA reads TGTGCCAGCAGTGAAGCGCTTCACAGGGCTAGCAATCAGCCCCAGCATTTT.

The chain recombines TRBV7-9 with TRBJ2-1, with 12 bases that match TRBD2. CDR1 SEHNR and CDR2 FQNEAQ come from the germline V gene (reference sequence). The V segment lost 5 bases and the J segment 4 bases; nucleotides outside the gene matches: 6. The CDR3 loop spans 16 amino acids. The CDR3 bases are TGTGCCAGCAGCCCCCAGGGACTAGCGGGTTACAATGAGCAGTTCTTC. Its protein product is CASSPQGLAGYNEQFF. Using reference TRBV7-9 and TRBJ2-1 for the parts outside the CDR3, the full variable domain is DTGVSQNPRHKITKRGQNVTFRCDPISEHNRLYWYRQTLGQGPEFLTYFQNEAQLEKSRLLSDRFSAERPKGSFSTLEIQRTEQGDSAMYLCASSPQGLAGYNEQFFGPGTRLTVL.

V usage is TRBV2 and J usage is TRBJ2-3, with TRBD2 matching over 13 bases. The CDR3 sequence is 18 residues long. Germline assignment: CDR1 SNHLY and CDR2 FYNNEI. The V and J ends lost 5 bases and 6 bases, in that order; junction bases with no gene match: 14. The CDR3, as DNA: TGTGCCAGCAGTCTTCGGACTAGCGGGAGTATCCGTTCGGATACGCAGTATTTT. Its protein product is CASSLRTSGSIRSDTQYF.

The chain is built from TRBV9 and TRBJ2-4; 10 nucleotides agree with TRBD1. Unmatched junction bases numbered 10, after V lost 4 bases and J lost 12 bases. Germline V gene lookup returns CDR1 SGDLS and CDR2 YYNGEE. The CDR3 is made up of 14 amino acids. As DNA, the CDR3 is TGTGCCAGCAGCCTGGCATCTGACAGGGGGCCTCAGTACTTC. It yields the protein CASSLASDRGPQYF.

The chain employs TRBV6-1 and TRBJ1-5, with D unclear. V was cut by 5 bases and J by 1 base, with 9 bases left in between. CDR1 is MNHNS and CDR2 is SASEGT in the germline V gene. The CDR3 consists of 14 residues. CDR3: CASSFRESNQPQHF. The DNA for the CDR3 is TGTGCCAGCAGTTTCCGGGAGAGCAATCAGCCCCAGCATTTT.

The chain uses TRBV29-1 and TRBJ2-3; D not resolved. V lost 0 bases and J 5 bases, leaving 12 bases between the germline ends. Per germline, CDR1 SQVTM and CDR2 ANQGSEA. The CDR3 covers 14 residues. The CDR3: CSVEEPTVGDTQYF. The CDR3 region has the DNA TGCAGCGTTGAAGAGCCTACAGTGGGAGATACGCAGTATTTT.

This chain uses TRBV27 with TRBJ2-6; D gene unclear. This CDR3 is built from 19 residues. V dropped 3 bases and J dropped 1 base, with 19 bases sitting between them. CDR1 and CDR2 from the germline V gene are MNHEY and SMNVEV (reference sequence). This CDR3 is CASSFLPVLSSSGANVLTF. CDR3 coding DNA: TGTGCCAGCAGTTTTCTTCCGGTGCTAAGTAGTTCTGGGGCCAACGTCCTGACTTTC.

The chain links TRBV5-6 to TRBJ2-1, with 9 bases identical to TRBD2. J lost 7 bases, V lost 2 bases, and 4 bases had no gene match. The CDR3 covers 14 residues. The germline CDR1 and CDR2 sequences are SGHDT and YYEEEE. The CDR3 bases are TGTGCCAGCAGCTTAAGGGCGGGAGGGAATGAGCAGTTCTTC. This translates into CASSLRAGGNEQFF.

The chain is built from TRBV14 and TRBJ2-1, with 8 bases aligning to TRBD1. V shed 0 bases and J 4 bases; nucleotides not matched to a gene: 8. This CDR3 is 17 amino acids long. Per germline, CDR1 SGHDN and CDR2 FVKESK. This CDR3 is CASSQEGLGQGYNEQFF. DNA of the CDR3: TGTGCCAGCAGCCAAGAAGGCCTCGGACAGGGATACAATGAGCAGTTCTTC.

This chain joins TRBV5-1 and TRBJ2-7, with 9 positions matching TRBD1. Germline CDR1 is SGHRS and CDR2 is YFSETQ. The CDR3 spans 14 residues. V lost 0 bases, J lost 4 bases, and 2 bases stayed unmatched. CDR3 nucleotide sequence: TGCGCCAGCAGCTTGGCACAGGGGGCATACGAGCAGTACTTC. Translating gives CASSLAQGAYEQYF.

The chain carries TRBV28 and TRBJ2-1; TRBD1 matches 7 bases. The CDR3 runs to 16 residues. Per the germline V gene, CDR1 is MDHEN and CDR2 is SYDVKM. J lost 3 bases, V lost 5 bases, and 10 bases had no gene match. The CDR3 sequence is CASSLQGLINYNEQFF. The CDR3 nucleotides are TGTGCCAGCAGTCTACAGGGGTTGATAAACTACAATGAGCAGTTCTTC.

The J gene is TRBJ1-1, the V gene TRBV6-1; a possible D gene is TRBD1 (5 bases). The CDR3 is 13 amino acids. Germline V gene sequence: CDR1 MNHNS, CDR2 SASEGT. Trimming left V 6 bases short and J 4 bases short, with 12 bases between. The CDR3 spells CASRTRDRTEAFF. In DNA, the CDR3 is TGTGCCAGCAGGACCAGGGATCGCACTGAAGCTTTCTTT.

The chain joins TRBV5-6 to TRBJ2-7, with D tentatively TRBD2 (5 bases). V lost 4 bases and J lost 3, with 8 bases in between. Germline V gives CDR1 SGHDT, CDR2 YYEEEE. The CDR3 is 12 residues long. CDR3 nucleotide sequence: TGTGCCAGCAGCCCCGGACTCTACGAGCAGTACTTC. This gives the protein CASSPGLYEQYF.

The V gene is TRBV2, the J gene TRBJ1-1; possible D gene TRBD1, 6 bases. V was pared by 2 bases and J by 3 bases, with 16 bases between. The CDR3 covers 16 residues. Germline CDR1 SNHLY, CDR2 FYNNEI. DNA of the CDR3: TGTGCCAGCAGTGAATATTGGGGGCGCAAGGACACTGAAGCTTTCTTT. Protein: CASSEYWGRKDTEAFF.

This chain's CDR3 is CASSPMTSGYEQYF. The CDR3 DNA reads as TGTGCCAGCAGCCCTATGACTAGCGGCTACGAGCAGTACTTC. This chain links TRBV5-6 with TRBJ2-7, with 9 bases fitting TRBD2. The V gene's germline CDR1 is SGHDT and CDR2 YYEEEE. With 4 bases clipped from V and 3 bases from J, the junction kept 5 bases outside the gene matches. The CDR3 length is 14 residues.

CDR3 nucleotides: TGTGCCAGCAGTTTATCACAACTATCCGAGGAGCAGTACTTC. It codes for CASSLSQLSEEQYF. The chain has TRBV28 and TRBJ2-7; D is unresolved. Germline V CDR1 and CDR2: MDHEN, SYDVKM. The CDR3 has 14 amino acids. V was trimmed by 1 base and J by 7 bases, leaving 14 bases between them.

The chain joins TRBV10-2 to TRBJ2-7; a possible D gene is TRBD2 (5 bases). This CDR3 is built from 13 residues. Deletions cut 4 bases from V and 3 bases from J, with 10 bases between. Germline V gives CDR1 WSHSY, CDR2 SAAADI. The CDR3 DNA follows: TGCGCCAGCAGTGCGGGAAACTACTACGAGCAGTACTTC. Protein sequence: CASSAGNYYEQYF.